These T cell receptor beta chains were read from a single sample in a study of blood T cell repertoires in COVID-19. Using immunoSEQ multiplex PCR, the repertoire was profiled, and TCRdb retains in-frame clones only, with some absent. The profile shows about 98,000 clones, 65% to 90% of them singletons. The specimen was peripheral blood. Every receptor here comes from a man in his sixties or seventies with active or convalescent COVID-19. The CDR3 runs from the conserved cysteine through the conserved F or W. The D gene is left open where the match is weak. Clone sizes are given selectively: once, few, many, or a class where the clone is expanded.

TRBV12-5	TRBJ1-4	TRBD1	-	CASGPGQGKEKLFF	TGTGCTAGTGGACCGGGACAGGGTAAAGAAAAACTGTTTTTT
TRBV27	TRBJ1-1	-	-	CASSWQGLNTEAFF	TGTGCCAGCAGTTGGCAGGGGTTGAACACTGAAGCTTTCTTT
TRBV20-1	TRBJ2-3	-	once	CSAGEGTQYF	TGCAGTGCCGGCGAGGGTACGCAGTATTTT
TRBV4-2	TRBJ1-2	-	-	CASSQSRQYGYTF	TGTGCCAGCAGCCAAAGCCGACAGTATGGCTACACCTTC
TRBV6-6	TRBJ1-3	-	-	CASTPGFSGNTIYF	TGTGCCAGCACCCCGGGGTTCTCTGGAAACACCATATATTTT
TRBV5-8	TRBJ2-5	TRBD2	-	CASSPGLAGGVQETQYF	TGTGCCAGCAGCCCGGGACTAGCGGGGGGGGTCCAAGAGACCCAGTACTTC
TRBV5-1	TRBJ1-3	-	few	CASSLSQGWDGNTIYF	TGCGCCAGCAGCTTGTCACAGGGCTGGGATGGAAACACCATATATTTT
TRBV4-1	TRBJ1-1	TRBD1	-	CASSQVDRDHTEAFF	TGCGCCAGCAGCCAAGTCGACAGGGATCACACTGAAGCTTTCTTT
TRBV5-8	TRBJ2-1	TRBD2	-	CASSLAGAGTFEQFF	TGTGCCAGCAGCTTGGCCGGAGCGGGGACGTTTGAGCAGTTCTTC
TRBV18	TRBJ1-1	-	-	CASSPNQGFGTEAFF	TGTGCCAGCTCACCAAATCAGGGGTTCGGCACTGAAGCTTTCTTT
TRBV11-2	TRBJ1-1	-	-	CASSLDLAVNTEAFF	TGTGCCAGCAGCTTAGATCTGGCAGTTAACACTGAAGCTTTCTTT
TRBV5-1	TRBJ2-3	-	-	CASSLVRSPGDTQYF	TGCGCCAGCAGCTTGGTACGCTCCCCGGGGGATACGCAGTATTTT
TRBV5-3	TRBJ2-1	-	-	CARSFIRGQYNNEQFF	TGTGCCAGAAGTTTTATTAGAGGACAGTATAACAATGAGCAGTTCTTC
TRBV5-1	TRBJ2-6	-	-	CASSFETGANVLTF	TGCGCCAGCAGCTTCGAGACTGGGGCCAACGTCCTGACTTTC
TRBV12-3/TRBV12-4	TRBJ1-5	-	few	CASSQTQGSQHF	TGTGCCAGCAGTCAGACCCAGGGTTCACAGCATTTT
TRBV27	TRBJ1-1	TRBD1	-	CASSYGQGEAFF	TGTGCCAGCAGTTACGGACAGGGTGAAGCTTTCTTT
TRBV3-1/TRBV3-2	TRBJ1-1	TRBD1	-	CASSQDSLSRGRSRAFF	TGTGCCAGCAGCCAAGATTCGCTTAGCAGGGGGCGATCCAGGGCTTTCTTT
TRBV7-3	TRBJ2-3	-	-	CASSLKGAPDTQYF	TGTGCCAGCAGCTTAAAGGGAGCCCCAGATACGCAGTATTTT